These 18 T cell receptor beta chains came from one sample sequenced in a study of T-cell memory formation after mild COVID-19. TCRdb fed the 5' RACE reads into MiXCR, producing one record per CDR3 protein. The table lists some 57,000 distinct CDR3 sequences, 9% to 15% of them singletons. The sample consisted of PBMCs or a T cell subset sorted from them (not recorded which). The receptors here all came from a man younger than 35 who had mild COVID-19 (a few samples of this study predate the infection). Cell type and time point are not known.

This clonotype was found a few times. The chain carries TRBV20-1 and TRBJ2-7, with D possibly being TRBD1 (6 bases). The V and J ends lost 5 bases and 5 bases respectively, with 10 bases between them. CDR3 length equals 11 residues. Germline values: CDR1 DFQATT, CDR2 SNEGSKA (reference sequence). For the CDR3, the DNA is TGCAGTGCTCAGGGGTCCGACGAGCAGTACTTC. It is translated as CSAQGSDEQYF.

This clonotype was counted at least ten times. The rearrangement uses TRBV5-1 and TRBJ2-2; D ambiguous. The V and J ends lost 2 bases and 0 bases respectively, with 11 bases between them. Germline loops: CDR1 SGHRS, CDR2 YFSETQ. The length of the CDR3 is 16 residues. CDR3 DNA sequence: TGCGCCAGCAGCTTAAATGTCCCTCCGAACACCGGGGAGCTGTTTTTT. Its protein product is CASSLNVPPNTGELFF.

This clonotype appeared a few times. This chain uses TRBV7-2 with TRBJ1-4; tentatively, D is TRBD1 (6 bases). Germline CDR1 SGHTA, CDR2 FQGNSA. The CDR3 runs 16 residues. Trimming stripped 4 bases from V and 4 bases from J, with 16 bases between. The CDR3 loop reads CASSSRRGAYNEKLFF. As DNA, the CDR3 is TGTGCCAGCAGCTCGAGAAGGGGGGCTTATAATGAAAAACTGTTTTTT.

This clonotype occurred a few times. The chain links TRBV27 to TRBJ2-1; 11 bases align to TRBD2. Trimming at V came to 5 bases and at J to 9 bases, leaving 6 bases not matched to a gene. Germline V gene data show CDR1 as MNHEY and CDR2 as SMNVEV (reference sequence). There are 14 residues in the CDR3. The CDR3 loop reads CASSLSGGVGEQFF. In nucleotides, the CDR3 is TGTGCCAGCAGTCTTAGCGGGGGGGTAGGTGAGCAGTTCTTC.

The rearrangement uses TRBV7-3 and TRBJ1-6; 7 bases map to TRBD1. This CDR3 has 15 residues. With V trimmed by 4 bases and J by 7 bases, 7 bases remained unmatched. Germline loops: CDR1 SGHTA, CDR2 FQGTGA. The CDR3 DNA is TGTGCCAGCAGCTCACCGGGACAGTCAAATTCACCCCTCCACTTT. Its translation: CASSSPGQSNSPLHF.

Only a few counts were recorded for this clonotype. This rearrangement joins TRBV7-9 to TRBJ2-6; no clear D. Germline V gives CDR1 SEHNR, CDR2 FQNEAQ (reference sequence). The V end lost 2 bases, the J end lost 1 base, and 6 bases lay between the germline ends. CDR3 length: 15 amino acids. The CDR3 nucleotides read TGTGCCAGCAGCTTAATGCAGTCTGGGGCCAACGTCCTGACTTTC. This encodes CASSLMQSGANVLTF.

This clonotype was recorded many times. The CDR3: CASSVRDGRGETQYF. In DNA form, the CDR3 reads TGTGCCAGCAGCGTCCGGGACGGCAGAGGGGAGACCCAGTACTTC. The chain couples TRBV7-3 to TRBJ2-5, with D perhaps given as TRBD1 or TRBD2 (5 bases each). Germline loops: CDR1 SGHTA, CDR2 FQGTGA. The ends were cut back, 5 bases at V and 5 bases at J, with 18 bases in the middle. The CDR3 is 15 residues long.

This clonotype was seen only a few times. The chain has TRBV20-1 and TRBJ2-3, with 9 nucleotides matching TRBD2. The V and J ends lost 2 bases and 5 bases, in that order; junction bases with no gene match: 5. The germline gives CDR1 DFQATT, CDR2 SNEGSKA (reference sequence). The CDR3 sequence is 14 residues long. The CDR3 bases are TGCAGTGCTAGACTAGCGGGGAGGAAAGATACGCAGTATTTT. Translating it yields CSARLAGRKDTQYF.

This chain links TRBV12-3 or TRBV12-4 with TRBJ2-1, with D tentatively TRBD1 or TRBD2 (6 bases each). Trimming took off 1 base at V and 5 bases at J, with 15 bases between the two ends. The CDR3 has 16 amino acids. CDR3 DNA: TGTGCCAGCAGTTTAGTATCACGGGGGCGGCACAATGAGCAGTTCTTC. This sequence encodes CASSLVSRGRHNEQFF.

The CDR3 DNA is TGTGCCAGCAGCCCCCGACAGGTTCAAGAGATTGGCTACACCTTC. Protein: CASSPRQVQEIGYTF. The chain uses TRBV3-1 and TRBJ1-2, with TRBD1 as a possible D gene (6 bases). The CDR3 has 15 amino acids. The ends were cut back, 4 bases at V and 7 bases at J, with 19 bases in the middle. Per germline, CDR1 LGHDT and CDR2 YNNKEL (reference sequence).

This clonotype came up many times. The chain recombines TRBV5-1 with TRBJ2-7; D not certain. Germline V gene lookup returns CDR1 SGHRS and CDR2 YFSETQ. Trimming removed 4 bases at V and 1 base at J, with 15 bases between. The CDR3 runs to 15 residues. The CDR3 DNA reads TGCGCCAGCAGCGCAACCGGGTTAAGGTCCTACGAGCAGTACTTC. It translates to CASSATGLRSYEQYF. The full variable domain, rest sourced from reference TRBV5-1 and TRBJ2-7, is KAGVTQTPRYLIKTRGQQVTLSCSPISGHRSVSWYQQTPGQGLQFLFEYFSETQRNKGNFPGRFSGRQFSNSRSEMNVSTLELGDSALYLCASSATGLRSYEQYFGPGTRLTVT.

This clonotype has at least ten counts. The chain is built from TRBV5-1 and TRBJ2-2, with 7 positions matching TRBD1. From germline, CDR1 is SGHRS and CDR2 YFSETQ. This CDR3 spans 15 amino acids. After removal of 0 bases from V and 3 bases from J, the junction contained 2 bases not matched to a gene. The CDR3, as DNA: TGCGCCAGCAGCTTGGCCGGGACAGACACCGGGGAGCTGTTTTTT. This sequence encodes CASSLAGTDTGELFF.

This clonotype was seen a few times. The rearrangement links TRBV7-3 to TRBJ1-1, with D possibly being TRBD1 (5 bases). Germline V gene data show CDR1 as SGHTA and CDR2 as FQGTGA. The ends were cut back, 5 bases at V and 5 bases at J, with 12 bases in the middle. The length of the CDR3 is 13 residues. For the CDR3, the DNA is TGTGCCAGCAGCCCTATTGGGGGGACTGAAGCTTTCTTT. It yields the protein CASSPIGGTEAFF.

The chain combines TRBV14 with TRBJ2-5; 7 nucleotides agree with TRBD1. The CDR3 length is 12 residues. Looked up from germline, CDR1 is SGHDN and CDR2 is FVKESK. V was clipped by 4 bases and J by 5 bases; unmatched bases: 1. CDR3 in amino acids: CASSPRGETQYF. The CDR3 DNA sequence: TGTGCCAGCAGCCCCAGGGGGGAGACCCAGTACTTC.

This clonotype was found a few times. The genes are TRBV6-5 and TRBJ1-4, with TRBD1 as a possible D gene (5 bases). V was pared by 8 bases and J by 1 base, with 5 bases between. In germline, CDR1 is MNHEY, CDR2 SVGAGI. This CDR3 is built from 12 residues. Here the CDR3 DNA reads TGTGCCAGCGGGGGAACTAATGAAAAACTGTTTTTT. It specifies CASGGTNEKLFF.

The sample holds many counts of this clonotype. The rearrangement links TRBV20-1 to TRBJ2-7, with D possibly being TRBD2 (6 bases). Trimming left V 3 bases short and J 4 bases short, with 16 bases between. The CDR3 has 14 amino acids. Germline V gene lookup returns CDR1 DFQATT and CDR2 SNEGSKA (reference sequence). CDR3 sequence (DNA): TGCAGTGCTAGGGGGCTTTCGCGGGGTTACGAGCAGTACTTC. Protein product: CSARGLSRGYEQYF.

This clonotype turned up a few times. V and J are TRBV7-9 and TRBJ1-2; D gene ambiguous. This CDR3 has 14 amino acids. Trimming removed 2 bases from V and 0 bases from J, with 7 bases in between. CDR1 and CDR2 from the germline V gene are SEHNR and FQNEAQ (reference sequence). CDR3 nucleotide sequence: TGTGCCAGCAGCTTAAGGACTACTAACTATGGCTACACCTTC. Encoded protein: CASSLRTTNYGYTF.

This clonotype was observed a handful of times. V is TRBV20-1 and J is TRBJ2-5; perhaps TRBD2 as D (6 bases). Trimming removed 2 bases at V and 1 base at J, with 14 bases between. CDR1 and CDR2 from the germline V gene are DFQATT and SNEGSKA (reference sequence). The CDR3 extends over 15 amino acids. The CDR3 nucleotides are TGCAGTGCTAGAAAGGTGGGGGGACTCCAAGAGACCCAGTACTTC. Translated, it gives CSARKVGGLQETQYF.